What follows are 32 T cell receptor beta chains derived from one specimen sequenced in a study of STAT3 mutations in large granular lymphocyte leukemia. Whole-study results and caveats: Every T-cell large granular lymphocyte leukemia patient had at least one immunodominant TCR beta clonotype.

These receptors have no identified antigens. This table comes from immunoSEQ multiplex PCR, and its TCRdb copy is limited to in-frame clones, with some not included. Found here are about 12,000 clones, about 80% of them singletons; the top ten hold 47%. Sequences were obtained from peripheral blood mononuclear cells. The receptors were gathered from a man in his fifties or sixties with T-cell large granular lymphocyte leukemia. Some clones in this sample may be carry-over from other donors' samples.

The chain is built from TRBV30 and TRBJ1-1; D gene ambiguous. The CDR3 runs to 12 residues. Germline loops: CDR1 GTSNPN, CDR2 SVGIG (reference sequence). Trimming left V 2 bases short and J 4 bases short, with 8 bases between. The CDR3 sequence is CAWSLGGTEAFF. Written as DNA, the CDR3 is TGTGCCTGGAGTTTAGGAGGCACTGAAGCTTTCTTT.

The gene calls are TRBV11-2 and TRBJ2-7; D uncertain. Trimming took off 5 bases at V and 0 bases at J, with 14 bases between the two ends. This CDR3 contains 15 residues. CDR1 is SGHAT, CDR2 FQNNGV, per germline. The CDR3 DNA follows: TGTGCCAGCAGCCCCGTCGGTGGTACCTCCTACGAGCAGTACTTC. Residues: CASSPVGGTSYEQYF.

This chain uses TRBV5-1 with TRBJ1-5; TRBD1 is a possible D gene (5 bases). V was cut by 4 bases and J by 3 bases, with 14 bases left in between. Per germline, CDR1 SGHRS and CDR2 YFSETQ. There are 15 residues in the CDR3. DNA for the CDR3: TGCGCCAGCAGCGTGAACCGACAGAACAATCAGCCCCAGCATTTT. Residues: CASSVNRQNNQPQHF.

The chain recombines TRBV7-2 with TRBJ2-5; D possibly matches TRBD1 or TRBD2 (5 bases each). Germline CDR1 SGHTA, CDR2 FQGNSA. Trimming stripped 0 bases from V and 5 bases from J, with 13 bases between. This CDR3 is 15 amino acids long. CDR3 sequence (DNA): TGTGCCAGCAGCTTAGCGGGACCTCTCCGGGAGACCCAGTACTTC. Translating gives CASSLAGPLRETQYF.

V gene TRBV4-1 combines with J gene TRBJ2-7; D is perhaps TRBD1 (6 bases). Trimming cost V 1 base and J 0 bases, with 13 bases left between them. From germline, CDR1 is MGHRA and CDR2 YSYEKL. The CDR3 contains 16 residues. CDR3 sequence (DNA): TGCGCCAGCAGCCAAGGGGGGCCGGGGCGCTCCTACGAGCAGTACTTC. It encodes CASSQGGPGRSYEQYF.

The V call is TRBV7-9, the J call TRBJ1-1, with D possibly TRBD1 on 6 matching bases. Between the trimmed V and J ends, which lost 5 bases and 0 bases, there was a span of 13 bases. The CDR3 extends over 15 amino acids. Germline-derived CDR1 and CDR2 are SEHNR and FQNEAQ (reference sequence). The CDR3 is CASSAEDSLNTEAFF. The CDR3, as DNA: TGTGCCAGCAGCGCAGAGGACAGTTTGAACACTGAAGCTTTCTTT.

The count of this clone is one. The DNA of the CDR3 is TGTGCCTCCTCCCGGGACAGGGGTTCCTCTGGAAACACCATATATTTT. Translated: CASSRDRGSSGNTIYF. The chain recombines TRBV30 with TRBJ1-3, with TRBD1 matching over 10 bases. The CDR3 consists of 16 residues. CDR1 and CDR2 (germline): GTSNPN, SVGIG (reference sequence). Trimming took 7 bases from V and 0 from J; bases not matched to a gene: 9.

The CDR3 here is CASEPESSGNTIYF. CDR3 bases: TGTGCCAGCGAACCCGAGAGCTCTGGAAACACCATATATTTT. The chain uses TRBV2 and TRBJ1-3; D call uncertain. There are 14 residues in the CDR3. Per germline, CDR1 SNHLY and CDR2 FYNNEI. Trimming removed 8 bases from V and 0 bases from J, with 11 bases in between.

V is TRBV5-1 and J is TRBJ2-1; the D gene is possibly TRBD2 (5 bases). Germline V lookup: CDR1 SGHRS, CDR2 YFSETQ. V shed 0 bases and J shed 3 bases, with 10 bases lying between them. The length of the CDR3 is 15 residues. The CDR3 bases are TGCGCCAGCAGCTTGGGGGAGACCTACTACAATGAGCAGTTCTTC. This codes for CASSLGETYYNEQFF.

The genes are TRBV6-5 and TRBJ1-2; D unclear. Germline V gives CDR1 MNHEY, CDR2 SVGAGI. The CDR3 runs 13 residues. Trimming pared 0 bases from V and 8 bases from J, leaving 10 bases between. DNA of the CDR3: TGTGCCAGCAGTTACTCGTCGGCACAAGGCTACACCTTC. Residues: CASSYSSAQGYTF.

The chain links TRBV5-5 to TRBJ1-1; 9 nucleotides agree with TRBD1. The germline V gene encodes CDR1 SGHKS and CDR2 YYEKEE (reference sequence). The ends lost 3 bases at V and 2 bases at J; junction bases unmatched: 8. The CDR3 has 16 residues. The chain's CDR3 is CASSSRPGQGNTEAFF. The CDR3 region has the DNA TGTGCCAGCAGCTCAAGACCGGGACAGGGTAACACTGAAGCTTTCTTT.

The rearrangement uses TRBV7-9 and TRBJ2-7, with 8 bases fitting TRBD2. The trim removed 2 bases at V and 6 bases at J, leaving 12 bases unmatched. CDR3 length equals 16 residues. The germline V gene encodes CDR1 SEHNR and CDR2 FQNEAQ (reference sequence). This chain's CDR3 is CASSLKFSAGVSEQYF. Here the CDR3 DNA reads TGTGCCAGCAGCTTAAAATTCTCAGCGGGAGTTAGCGAGCAGTACTTC.

By proportion, this clone is medium-sized (0.01 to 0.1%). The chain has TRBV27 and TRBJ2-1, with 7 bases lining up with TRBD2. The germline V gene encodes CDR1 MNHEY and CDR2 SMNVEV (reference sequence). The length of the CDR3 is 13 residues. The V segment lost 4 bases and the J segment 9 bases; nucleotides outside the gene matches: 6. CDR3 sequence reads: CASSSTSEAEQFF. CDR3 in DNA: TGTGCCAGCAGTTCAACTAGCGAGGCTGAGCAGTTCTTC.

The V call is TRBV6-5, the J call TRBJ1-2, with D maybe TRBD1 (5 bases). V lost 2 bases to trimming and J lost 7 bases, with 14 bases between them. The CDR3 totals 14 residues. CDR1 and CDR2 (germline): MNHEY, SVGAGI. The CDR3 region is CASSYPTGVGGYTF. As DNA, the CDR3 is TGTGCCAGCAGTTACCCCACGGGGGTGGGTGGCTACACCTTC.

V gene TRBV2 combines with J gene TRBJ1-1; 7 positions match TRBD1. V lost 1 base and J lost 8; bases outside the gene matches: 16. The CDR3 extends over 17 amino acids. From germline, CDR1 is SNHLY and CDR2 FYNNEI. CDR3 region: CASSEVAWQGVGTEAFF. The CDR3 coding sequence is TGTGCCAGCAGTGAAGTTGCGTGGCAGGGGGTCGGCACCGAAGCTTTCTTT.

This clone is medium-sized. The J gene is TRBJ1-1, the V gene TRBV5-6, with D possibly TRBD1 on 5 matching bases. The germline V gene has CDR1 SGHDT and CDR2 YYEEEE. Trimming stripped 3 bases from V and 1 base from J, with 16 bases between. The CDR3 runs 16 residues. The CDR3 spells CASSWRGPGTNTEAFF. For the CDR3, the DNA is TGTGCCAGCAGCTGGAGAGGCCCCGGGACGAACACTGAAGCTTTCTTT. Supplemented by reference TRBV5-6 and TRBJ1-1, the full variable domain reads DAGVTQSPTHLIKTRGQQVTLRCSPKSGHDTVSWYQQALGQGPQFIFQYYEEEERQRGNFPDRFSGHQFPNYSSELNVNALLLGDSALYLCASSWRGPGTNTEAFFGQGTRLTVV.

This clone occurred a few times. This sequence joins TRBV30 and TRBJ1-5, with D unclear. The CDR3 consists of 12 residues. With 0 bases removed from V and 0 bases from J, the gap between germline ends came to 0 bases. Germline V gene sequence: CDR1 GTSNPN, CDR2 SVGIG (reference sequence). The CDR3 loop reads CAWSVSNQPQHF. The CDR3 bases are TGTGCCTGGAGTGTTAGCAATCAGCCCCAGCATTTT.

V usage is TRBV19 and J usage is TRBJ1-1; no reliable D call. Looked up from germline, CDR1 is LNHDA and CDR2 is SQIVND (reference sequence). V was pared by 3 bases and J by 5 bases, with 13 bases between. The CDR3 runs to 14 residues. CDR3 in DNA: TGTGCCAGTAGTATCTCCAAGGGTATAACTGAAGCTTTCTTT. This gives the protein CASSISKGITEAFF.

The rearrangement links TRBV19 to TRBJ1-2; D unclear. This CDR3 contains 13 residues. CDR1 is LNHDA, CDR2 SQIVND, per germline (reference sequence). V was cut by 0 bases and J by 8 bases, with 10 bases left in between. The CDR3 loop is CASSIEEQRGYTF. The CDR3 nucleotides read TGTGCCAGTAGTATAGAGGAGCAGCGGGGCTACACCTTC.

This chain uses TRBV2 with TRBJ2-1, with TRBD2 matching over 12 bases. Germline CDR1 is SNHLY and CDR2 is FYNNEI. V dropped 5 bases and J dropped 3; count of bases not matched to a gene: 11. The CDR3 length is 18 residues. This CDR3 is CASSFLTSGSSSYNEQFF. CDR3 nucleotide sequence: TGTGCCAGCAGTTTTTTGACTAGCGGGAGTAGTAGCTACAATGAGCAGTTCTTC.

The table lists this clone with a few counts. The CDR3 DNA sequence: TGTGCCAGCAGCGACGGGAGGGCGAACTCTGGAAACACCATATATTTT. Protein product: CASSDGRANSGNTIYF. The V gene is TRBV5-5, the J gene TRBJ1-3; D is undetermined. This CDR3 spans 16 amino acids. The V gene lost 4 bases and the J gene lost 0 bases, with 14 bases spanning the gap. CDR1 is SGHKS, CDR2 YYEKEE, per germline (reference sequence).

The CDR3 DNA sequence: TGTGCCAGCAGCTTGGCGACGGTAAATCAGCCCCAGCATTTT. Translating it yields CASSLATVNQPQHF. The rearrangement uses TRBV5-5 and TRBJ1-5, with D unresolved. V was shortened by 0 bases and J by 4 bases, with 8 bases between the two germline ends. CDR3 length: 14 amino acids. Looked up from germline, CDR1 is SGHKS and CDR2 is YYEKEE (reference sequence). Full variable domain (remainder filled in from reference TRBV5-5 and TRBJ1-5): DAGVTQSPTHLIKTRGQQVTLRCSPISGHKSVSWYQQVLGQGPQFIFQYYEKEERGRGNFPDRFSARQFPNYSSELNVNALLLGDSALYLCASSLATVNQPQHFGDGTRLSIL.

CDR3 in amino acids: CASNQGYSRGGTQETQYF. The CDR3 DNA is TGTGCCAGCAACCAAGGCTACAGCAGAGGGGGAACTCAAGAGACCCAGTACTTC. This rearrangement joins TRBV7-6 to TRBJ2-5; D may be TRBD1 (6 bases). Germline V gene lookup returns CDR1 SGHVS and CDR2 FNYEAQ. Trimming stripped 7 bases from V and 2 bases from J, with 26 bases between. The CDR3 totals 18 residues.

This clone came up once. The J gene is TRBJ1-2, the V gene TRBV2, with D perhaps TRBD1 (5 bases). CDR1 SNHLY and CDR2 FYNNEI come from the germline V gene. Trimming cost V 6 bases and J 4 bases, with 18 bases left between them. CDR3 size: 15 residues. CDR3 amino acids: CASRGTEAWGYGYTF. In DNA form, the CDR3 reads TGTGCCAGCAGGGGGACGGAGGCCTGGGGCTATGGCTACACCTTC.

The gene calls are TRBV28 and TRBJ1-1; D is possibly TRBD1 (6 bases). Germline V gene data show CDR1 as MDHEN and CDR2 as SYDVKM. Trimming removed 8 bases from V and 3 bases from J, with 19 bases in between. The CDR3 runs to 15 residues. CDR3 sequence (DNA): TGTGCCAGCTTGGGAGTCAGGGAGGGGGACACTGAAGCTTTCTTT. Translated: CASLGVREGDTEAFF.

The CDR3 bases are TGCAGCGGAGGGCGAGATGGCTACACCTTC. Protein product: CSGGRDGYTF. This rearrangement joins TRBV20-1 to TRBJ1-2, with unresolved D. Germline V lookup: CDR1 DFQATT, CDR2 SNEGSKA (reference sequence). The CDR3 sequence is 10 residues long.

This clone was counted once. The J gene is TRBJ2-6, the V gene TRBV23-1; no definite D call. TRBV23-1 is identified as an open reading frame with a role that is uncertain. The CDR3 has 21 residues. Trimming shortened V by 0 bases and J by 3 bases, and 24 bases separated the two germline ends. This CDR3 reads CASSQSSTTALLRSGANVLTF. CDR3 DNA: TGCGCCAGCAGTCAATCCAGCACGACGGCCTTACTTCGAAGTGGGGCCAACGTCCTGACTTTC.

The chain recombines TRBV29-1 with TRBJ1-2; the D gene is possibly TRBD1 (5 bases). The germline CDR1 and CDR2 sequences are SQVTM and ANQGSEA. The CDR3 loop spans 13 amino acids. Deletions cut 2 bases from V and 4 bases from J, with 11 bases between. The CDR3 spells CSVETQGPYGYTF. CDR3 nucleotides: TGCAGCGTTGAAACCCAGGGCCCCTATGGCTACACCTTC.

The V gene is TRBV27, the J gene TRBJ1-2; D is unclear. There are 14 residues in the CDR3. V gave up 8 bases and J gave up 5 bases, with 18 bases separating them. Germline V lookup: CDR1 MNHEY, CDR2 SMNVEV (reference sequence). The CDR3 sequence: CASQANGSPYGYTF. The CDR3, as DNA: TGTGCCAGCCAAGCGAACGGCAGCCCTTATGGCTACACCTTC.

CDR3 sequence reads: CASSYSGSGSTDTQYF. The DNA of the CDR3 is TGTGCCAGCAGTTACTCCGGGTCGGGGAGCACAGATACGCAGTATTTT. The V call is TRBV6-5, the J call TRBJ2-3; the D gene is possibly TRBD2 (5 bases). CDR3 length: 16 amino acids. Germline CDR1 is MNHEY and CDR2 is SVGAGI. The V end lost 0 bases, the J end lost 0 bases, and 10 bases lay between the germline ends.

The chain employs TRBV6-1 and TRBJ2-7, with D possibly being TRBD1 or TRBD2 (5 bases each). V gave up 6 bases and J gave up 7 bases, with 16 bases separating them. Germline V gene lookup returns CDR1 MNHNS and CDR2 SASEGT. CDR3 length: 13 residues. CDR3 coding DNA: TGTGCCAGCAGGAAAATGGGGGTTGGTGAGCAGTACTTC. Its translation: CASRKMGVGEQYF.

This clone has just a few counts. This chain joins TRBV19 and TRBJ1-2, with D unclear. This CDR3 comprises 17 residues. CDR1 is LNHDA, CDR2 SQIVND, per germline (reference sequence). With 1 base removed from V and 0 bases from J, the gap between germline ends came to 15 bases. The CDR3: CASSIVSGPDANYGYTF. The CDR3, as DNA: TGTGCCAGTAGTATAGTTTCGGGTCCTGATGCTAACTATGGCTACACCTTC.